One sample yielded the 10 T cell receptor beta chains listed below, sequenced in a study of T cells in pancreatic ductal adenocarcinoma (dated by TCRdb to about 2017). Selected pancreatic ductal adenocarcinoma patients had undergone surgery without neoadjuvant therapy. Libraries were constructed by the immunoSEQ multiplex PCR assay. TCRdb took this table from immuneACCESS and kept in-frame rearrangements with V and J called. Such tables lack part of the clones; where checked against another copy, unresolved V genes explain under half of the gap, and the rest is unexplained. The sample includes about 11,000 clones, with 86% observed a single time. The ten largest clones capture 18% of the sample. The source material was PBMCs. Receptor source: a human donor with pancreatic ductal adenocarcinoma.

This chain joins TRBV19 and TRBJ2-4; 10 nucleotides agree with TRBD1. V gave up 5 bases and J gave up 5 bases; unmatched junction bases: 3. The germline V gene has CDR1 LNHDA and CDR2 SQIVND (reference sequence). The CDR3 is 14 residues long. The DNA for the CDR3 is TGTGCCAGTAGTTCCGGGACAGGGGAAAACATTCAGTACTTC. It yields the protein CASSSGTGENIQYF.

The rearrangement links TRBV28 to TRBJ2-1, with 8 bases identical to TRBD1. CDR3 length: 15 residues. V trimming: 4 bases; J trimming: 2 bases; junction bases outside the gene matches: 4. CDR1 is MDHEN and CDR2 is SYDVKM in the germline V gene. The CDR3 sequence is CASSSGQGAYNEQFF. CDR3 in DNA: TGTGCCAGCAGTTCCGGACAGGGCGCCTACAATGAGCAGTTCTTC.

The V gene is TRBV10-3, the J gene TRBJ1-3; TRBD1 might be the D (5 bases). V lost 11 bases, J lost 0 bases, and 20 bases lay in between. This CDR3 spans 16 amino acids. Per germline, CDR1 ENHRY and CDR2 SYGVKD. As DNA, the CDR3 is TGTGCCTCCAATCCGGGACGGAGGGACTCTGGAAACACCATATATTTT. As protein: CASNPGRRDSGNTIYF.

The J gene is TRBJ1-3, the V gene TRBV6-1; D not resolved. From germline, CDR1 is MNHNS and CDR2 SASEGT. The CDR3 consists of 15 residues. Trimming removed 3 bases from V and 0 bases from J, with 9 bases in between. The CDR3 protein is CASSEGIYSGNTIYF. In DNA form, the CDR3 reads TGTGCCAGCAGTGAGGGGATTTACTCTGGAAACACCATATATTTT.

J is TRBJ2-1 and V is TRBV5-1; D unresolved. V was pared by 0 bases and J by 5 bases, with 12 bases between. Per the germline V gene, CDR1 is SGHRS and CDR2 is YFSETQ. This CDR3 has 15 residues. DNA for the CDR3: TGCGCCAGCAGCTTGGTGCAGGCCGTAGACAATGAGCAGTTCTTC. Encoded protein: CASSLVQAVDNEQFF.

V gene TRBV6-6 combines with J gene TRBJ2-1; D possibly corresponds to TRBD2 (6 bases). CDR1 is MNHNY, CDR2 SVGAGI, per germline (reference sequence). The CDR3 extends over 15 amino acids. Trimming pared 0 bases from V and 7 bases from J, leaving 13 bases between. In DNA form, the CDR3 reads TGTGCCAGCAGTTACTCTTCTGGCGGGGTAAATGAGCAGTTCTTC. Translation gives CASSYSSGGVNEQFF.

The V and J genes are TRBV7-8 and TRBJ1-4, with D tentatively TRBD1 (6 bases). V dropped 5 bases and J dropped 8 bases, with 12 bases sitting between them. The CDR3 loop spans 13 amino acids. Germline V gene lookup returns CDR1 SGHVS and CDR2 FQNEAQ. The CDR3 here is CASSRQEREKLFF. As DNA, the CDR3 is TGTGCCAGCAGCCGACAGGAGCGGGAAAAACTGTTTTTT.

The V and J genes are TRBV25-1 and TRBJ2-1; 10 bases agree with TRBD2. This CDR3 contains 14 residues. Trimming cost V 4 bases and J 4 bases; bases outside gene matches: 1. In germline, CDR1 is MGHDK, CDR2 SYGVNS. Here the CDR3 reads CASSAAGGYNEQFF. CDR3 in DNA: TGTGCCAGCAGTGCAGCGGGGGGGTACAATGAGCAGTTCTTC.

The V gene is TRBV19, the J gene TRBJ1-5; 8 nucleotides agree with TRBD1. Trimming removed 5 bases from V and 6 bases from J; junction bases left unmatched: 9. Germline V gives CDR1 LNHDA, CDR2 SQIVND (reference sequence). The CDR3 is 15 amino acids. CDR3 region: CASSQGDRYGQPQHF. CDR3 sequence (DNA): TGTGCCAGTAGTCAAGGGGACAGGTATGGTCAGCCCCAGCATTTT.

This chain uses TRBV6-5 with TRBJ1-2, with 7 bases that match TRBD1. CDR1 is MNHEY, CDR2 SVGAGI, per germline. Trimming removed 7 bases from V and 3 bases from J; junction bases left unmatched: 5. The CDR3 covers 13 residues. In DNA, the CDR3 is TGTGCCAGCACCGACAGGGAGCACTATGGCTACACCTTC. It yields the protein CASTDREHYGYTF.